This T cell receptor beta chain appears in the sequencing data of a study of blood T cell repertoires in COVID-19. Whole-study context: Donors of Cohort 3 who recovered were those that had two negative PCRs, clearance, or symptom resolution. Collection of acute and convalescent COVID-19 samples took place in the United States, Italy and Spain. Sources were T cells, B-cell-depleted T cells, or PBMCs; the material itself was cDNA or gDNA.

Grouping used clinical history reported by participants in a survey and questionnaire. The V gene end was trimmed by 3 bases and the J gene end by 0 bases; junction bases not matched to a gene: 5. CDR3 size: 15 residues. Per the germline V gene, CDR1 is LNHDA and CDR2 is SQIVND (reference sequence). Libraries were prepared by immunoSEQ multiplex PCR; TCRdb keeps only in-frame clonotypes and omits some of them. The repertoire holds around 190,000 clones, with more than 85% as singletons. The genes are TRBV19 and TRBJ2-7, with TRBD2 matching over 7 bases. The sequenced sample consisted of PBMCs or T cells enriched from blood (not recorded which). The sequence was collected from a woman between 35 and 50 years old in a cohort exposed to, infected with or recovered from COVID-19 (not recorded which). In DNA, the CDR3 is TGTGCCAGTAGTATCTCTCCTAGCGGCTCCTACGAGCAGTACTTC. Translating it yields CASSISPSGSYEQYF.